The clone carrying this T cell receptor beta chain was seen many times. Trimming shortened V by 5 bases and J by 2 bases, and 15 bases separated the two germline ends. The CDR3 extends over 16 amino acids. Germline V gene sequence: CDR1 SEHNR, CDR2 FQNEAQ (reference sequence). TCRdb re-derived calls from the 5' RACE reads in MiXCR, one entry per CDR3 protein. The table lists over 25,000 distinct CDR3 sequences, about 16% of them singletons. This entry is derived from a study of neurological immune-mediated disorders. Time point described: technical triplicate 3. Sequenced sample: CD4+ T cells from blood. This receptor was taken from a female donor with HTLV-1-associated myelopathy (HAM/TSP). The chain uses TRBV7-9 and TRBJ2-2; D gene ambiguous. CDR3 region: CASSHVFGSNTGELFF. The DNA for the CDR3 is TGTGCCAGCAGCCACGTTTTTGGTTCAAACACCGGGGAGCTGTTTTTT.